These 23 T cell receptor beta chains share one sample of origin, sequenced in a study of cytomegalovirus exposure and HLA in healthy donors. The PCR was carried out with 60 Vbeta primers and 13 Jbeta primers. Sequencing was performed with immunoSEQ multiplex PCR; in TCRdb, only in-frame clones are kept and a portion is missing. The sample records roughly 100,000 clones, 78% being singletons. The sequenced material came from PBMCs. These TCRs come from a man under 40 in good health and CMV-seronegative.

CDR3 loop: CASSDTGTGTGELFF. For the CDR3, the DNA is TGTGCCAGCAGCGATACCGGGACAGGGACCGGGGAGCTGTTTTTT. The chain uses TRBV7-9 and TRBJ2-2; 9 bases line up with TRBD1. The CDR3 spans 15 residues. Germline CDR1 SEHNR, CDR2 FQNEAQ (reference sequence). V was clipped by 5 bases and J by 5 bases; unmatched bases: 6.

In this sample, this clone turned up a few times. The chain's CDR3 is CASSVAETAGELFF. The CDR3 nucleotides read TGTGCCAGCAGCGTAGCAGAGACAGCCGGGGAGCTGTTTTTT. J is TRBJ2-2 and V is TRBV9; D might be TRBD1 (5 bases). Trimming cost V 0 bases and J 6 bases, with 9 bases left between them. Germline loops: CDR1 SGDLS, CDR2 YYNGEE. CDR3 length: 14 amino acids.

This clone was detected only a few times. The gene calls are TRBV7-9 and TRBJ2-1; 11 nucleotides line up with TRBD2. Germline V gene data show CDR1 as SEHNR and CDR2 as FQNEAQ (reference sequence). With V trimmed by 5 bases and J by 10 bases, 10 bases remained unmatched. This CDR3 contains 15 residues. CDR3 coding DNA: TGTGCCAGCAGCAGCGCTAGCGGGAGGCCAGGGGAGCAGTTCTTC. This sequence encodes CASSSASGRPGEQFF.

The chain combines TRBV5-1 with TRBJ2-5, with 11 bases matching TRBD1. The V segment lost 4 bases and the J segment 5 bases; nucleotides outside the gene matches: 10. CDR1 is SGHRS and CDR2 is YFSETQ in the germline V gene. This CDR3 spans 16 amino acids. CDR3 sequence: CASSADGTGGRETQYF. CDR3 DNA: TGCGCCAGCAGCGCGGACGGGACAGGGGGACGGGAGACCCAGTACTTC.

This chain uses TRBV4-3 with TRBJ2-1; tentative D call: TRBD1 (5 bases). V lost 3 bases and J 5 bases, leaving 29 bases between the germline ends. The germline CDR1 and CDR2 sequences are LGHNA and YSLEER. This CDR3 contains 20 residues. CDR3 nucleotides: TGCGCCAGCAGCCAGGAAAGGGGTAAACGGACCCTCTCGCGACACAATGAGCAGTTCTTC. Its translation is CASSQERGKRTLSRHNEQFF.

J is TRBJ1-5 and V is TRBV7-2, with TRBD1 matching over 9 bases. The ends lost 7 bases at V and 4 bases at J; junction bases unmatched: 8. In germline, CDR1 is SGHTA, CDR2 FQGNSA. The CDR3 covers 15 residues. CDR3 loop: CASTPSGTGNQPQHF. CDR3 sequence (DNA): TGTGCCAGCACCCCTTCGGGGACAGGGAATCAGCCCCAGCATTTT. Supplemented by reference TRBV7-2 and TRBJ1-5, the full variable domain reads GAGVSQSPSNKVTEKGKDVELRCDPISGHTALYWYRQSLGQGLEFLIYFQGNSAPDKSGLPSDRFSAERTGGSVSTLTIQRTQQEDSAVYLCASTPSGTGNQPQHFGDGTRLSIL.

V gene TRBV18 combines with J gene TRBJ1-1; D uncertain. Germline CDR1 reads KGHSH; CDR2 reads LQKENI. Trimming shortened V by 1 base and J by 6 bases, and 18 bases separated the two germline ends. The CDR3 sequence is 16 residues long. The CDR3 nucleotides are TGTGCCAGCTCACCACTACCCATTTTCTCAAGCGCTGAAGCTTTCTTT. Its translation is CASSPLPIFSSAEAFF.

This clone was seen once. The junction differs from germline at one of its ends, possibly a read error. This rearrangement joins TRBV9 to TRBJ1-5; 10 positions agree with TRBD1. Germline-derived CDR1 and CDR2 are SGDLS and YYNGEE. The CDR3 contains 15 residues. DNA of the CDR3: TGTGCCAGCAGCGTAGGGGACAGGGGCAATCGGCCCCAGCATTTT. This sequence encodes CASSVGDRGNRPQHF.

This chain joins TRBV28 and TRBJ2-1; D is perhaps TRBD2 (6 bases). CDR3 length: 16 amino acids. V lost 1 base, J lost 0 bases, and 10 bases lay in between. Germline lookup yields CDR1 MDHEN and CDR2 SYDVKM. This CDR3 is CASSLSTGGSYNEQFF. The CDR3 DNA reads TGTGCCAGCAGTTTATCGACCGGGGGCTCCTACAATGAGCAGTTCTTC. Looking up the rest from reference TRBV28 and TRBJ2-1 gives the full variable domain: DVKVTQSSRYLVKRTGEKVFLECVQDMDHENMFWYRQDPGLGLRLIYFSYDVKMKEKGDIPEGYSVSREKKERFSLILESASTNQTSMYLCASSLSTGGSYNEQFFGPGTRLTVL.

The chain uses TRBV5-4 and TRBJ2-2; 8 positions agree with TRBD1. This CDR3 has 16 residues. V trimming: 2 bases; J trimming: 0 bases; junction bases outside the gene matches: 3. Germline CDR1 and CDR2: SGHNT and YYREEE (reference sequence). CDR3 protein: CASSFPGGTNTGELFF. Here the CDR3 DNA reads TGTGCCAGCAGCTTTCCAGGGGGCACGAACACCGGGGAGCTGTTTTTT.

In DNA form, the CDR3 reads TGCGCCAGCAGCTTGGAGCTAGCGGGGGAACTCAATACGCAGTATTTT. Translated: CASSLELAGELNTQYF. The chain carries TRBV5-1 and TRBJ2-3; TRBD2 matches at 10 bases. After removal of 0 bases from V and 7 bases from J, the junction contained 8 bases not matched to a gene. Germline CDR1 reads SGHRS; CDR2 reads YFSETQ. The CDR3 covers 16 residues.

The rearrangement joins TRBV10-1 to TRBJ2-7; TRBD1 aligns across 9 bases. Looked up from germline, CDR1 is WNHNN and CDR2 is SYGVQD (reference sequence). The CDR3 has 15 amino acids. V lost 3 bases and J lost 4; bases outside the gene matches: 7. CDR3 coding DNA: TGCGCCAGCAGTGACCCGGGACAGGGAGCTTACGAGCAGTACTTC. This codes for CASSDPGQGAYEQYF.

This clone was seen more than once but under ten times. The chain employs TRBV9 and TRBJ2-2; TRBD1 is a possible D gene (6 bases). V lost 0 bases and J lost 3, with 9 bases in between. Germline CDR1 reads SGDLS; CDR2 reads YYNGEE. This CDR3 spans 15 amino acids. DNA for the CDR3: TGTGCCAGCAGCGTAGGGGCAGGGGACACCGGGGAGCTGTTTTTT. Residues: CASSVGAGDTGELFF.

This rearrangement joins TRBV28 to TRBJ2-1; 12 bases fit TRBD2. The trim removed 3 bases at V and 5 bases at J, leaving 11 bases unmatched. CDR3 length equals 18 residues. Germline V gene data show CDR1 as MDHEN and CDR2 as SYDVKM. CDR3 residues: CASSFHLRTSGINNEQFF. The CDR3 nucleotides are TGTGCCAGCAGTTTTCACCTCAGGACTAGCGGGATAAACAATGAGCAGTTCTTC.

DNA for the CDR3: TGTGCCAGCAGCCGACTAGCGGCGCACACAGATACGCAGTATTTT. It encodes CASSRLAAHTDTQYF. This chain joins TRBV7-8 and TRBJ2-3, with TRBD2 matching 9 bases. The germline CDR1 and CDR2 sequences are SGHVS and FQNEAQ. The V and J ends lost 5 bases and 2 bases, in that order; junction bases with no gene match: 5. CDR3 length: 15 amino acids.

The chain has TRBV19 and TRBJ1-3; D possibly corresponds to TRBD1 (5 bases). Trimming removed 3 bases at V and 5 bases at J, with 11 bases between. CDR3 length: 14 amino acids. Per the germline V gene, CDR1 is LNHDA and CDR2 is SQIVND (reference sequence). The CDR3 sequence is CASSISGDRNTIYF. The CDR3 bases are TGTGCCAGTAGTATCTCGGGGGATCGAAACACCATATATTTT.

The chain combines TRBV19 with TRBJ1-1; TRBD1 aligns across 10 bases. Per germline, CDR1 LNHDA and CDR2 SQIVND (reference sequence). The junction had 4 bases not matched to a gene; V was cut back by 7 bases and J by 2 bases. The CDR3 is made up of 14 amino acids. CDR3 coding DNA: TGTGCCAGTAAAGGGACAGGGGTAAACACTGAAGCTTTCTTT. Residues: CASKGTGVNTEAFF.

This chain uses TRBV28 with TRBJ2-2; a possible D gene is TRBD2 (5 bases). CDR1 is MDHEN and CDR2 is SYDVKM in the germline V gene. V was shortened by 4 bases and J by 4 bases, with 10 bases between the two germline ends. CDR3 size: 14 residues. CDR3 nucleotides: TGTGCCAGCAGTTCCAGCGGTGCCACCGGGGAGCTGTTTTTT. It specifies CASSSSGATGELFF.

V and J are TRBV19 and TRBJ1-5; TRBD1 might be the D (5 bases). This CDR3 contains 15 residues. V was trimmed by 3 bases and J by 6 bases, leaving 15 bases between them. Per germline, CDR1 LNHDA and CDR2 SQIVND (reference sequence). CDR3 sequence reads: CASSMGGVDSQPQHF. DNA for the CDR3: TGTGCCAGTAGTATGGGAGGGGTAGATAGTCAGCCCCAGCATTTT.

As DNA, the CDR3 is TGTGCCAGCTCACCACGGGACGGGAGCGGCGGGGAGCTGTTTTTT. Translated, it gives CASSPRDGSGGELFF. The V and J genes are TRBV18 and TRBJ2-2; a weak D match, TRBD2 (6 bases). V lost 1 base and J 7 bases, leaving 13 bases between the germline ends. CDR1 KGHSH and CDR2 LQKENI come from the germline V gene. The CDR3 is made up of 15 amino acids.

This clone was detected once. V usage is TRBV4-1 and J usage is TRBJ2-1; TRBD2 might be the D (7 bases). Germline V lookup: CDR1 MGHRA, CDR2 YSYEKL. V dropped 4 bases and J dropped 6 bases, with 16 bases sitting between them. The CDR3 length is 15 residues. This chain's CDR3 is CASSRGLGGGNEQFF. The CDR3 coding sequence is TGCGCCAGCAGCCGGGGCTTGGGAGGGGGCAATGAGCAGTTCTTC.

The CDR3 DNA follows: TGTGCCAGCACCCAACTTACCCAGGGGAATCAGCCCCAGCATTTT. This gives the protein CASTQLTQGNQPQHF. This chain connects TRBV6-1 to TRBJ1-5, with TRBD1 as a possible D gene (6 bases). CDR1 MNHNS and CDR2 SASEGT come from the germline V gene. V was shortened by 7 bases and J by 4 bases, with 17 bases between the two germline ends. The CDR3 covers 15 residues.

The V call is TRBV5-1, the J call TRBJ1-2; 10 bases are shared with TRBD1. There are 21 residues in the CDR3. CDR1 SGHRS and CDR2 YFSETQ come from the germline V gene. J gave up 3 bases and V 2 bases, and 22 bases lay outside the gene matches. The chain's CDR3 is CASSLPPPTSRDRGFDYGYTF. CDR3 coding DNA: TGCGCCAGCAGCTTACCGCCACCAACATCCCGGGACAGGGGATTCGACTATGGCTACACCTTC.